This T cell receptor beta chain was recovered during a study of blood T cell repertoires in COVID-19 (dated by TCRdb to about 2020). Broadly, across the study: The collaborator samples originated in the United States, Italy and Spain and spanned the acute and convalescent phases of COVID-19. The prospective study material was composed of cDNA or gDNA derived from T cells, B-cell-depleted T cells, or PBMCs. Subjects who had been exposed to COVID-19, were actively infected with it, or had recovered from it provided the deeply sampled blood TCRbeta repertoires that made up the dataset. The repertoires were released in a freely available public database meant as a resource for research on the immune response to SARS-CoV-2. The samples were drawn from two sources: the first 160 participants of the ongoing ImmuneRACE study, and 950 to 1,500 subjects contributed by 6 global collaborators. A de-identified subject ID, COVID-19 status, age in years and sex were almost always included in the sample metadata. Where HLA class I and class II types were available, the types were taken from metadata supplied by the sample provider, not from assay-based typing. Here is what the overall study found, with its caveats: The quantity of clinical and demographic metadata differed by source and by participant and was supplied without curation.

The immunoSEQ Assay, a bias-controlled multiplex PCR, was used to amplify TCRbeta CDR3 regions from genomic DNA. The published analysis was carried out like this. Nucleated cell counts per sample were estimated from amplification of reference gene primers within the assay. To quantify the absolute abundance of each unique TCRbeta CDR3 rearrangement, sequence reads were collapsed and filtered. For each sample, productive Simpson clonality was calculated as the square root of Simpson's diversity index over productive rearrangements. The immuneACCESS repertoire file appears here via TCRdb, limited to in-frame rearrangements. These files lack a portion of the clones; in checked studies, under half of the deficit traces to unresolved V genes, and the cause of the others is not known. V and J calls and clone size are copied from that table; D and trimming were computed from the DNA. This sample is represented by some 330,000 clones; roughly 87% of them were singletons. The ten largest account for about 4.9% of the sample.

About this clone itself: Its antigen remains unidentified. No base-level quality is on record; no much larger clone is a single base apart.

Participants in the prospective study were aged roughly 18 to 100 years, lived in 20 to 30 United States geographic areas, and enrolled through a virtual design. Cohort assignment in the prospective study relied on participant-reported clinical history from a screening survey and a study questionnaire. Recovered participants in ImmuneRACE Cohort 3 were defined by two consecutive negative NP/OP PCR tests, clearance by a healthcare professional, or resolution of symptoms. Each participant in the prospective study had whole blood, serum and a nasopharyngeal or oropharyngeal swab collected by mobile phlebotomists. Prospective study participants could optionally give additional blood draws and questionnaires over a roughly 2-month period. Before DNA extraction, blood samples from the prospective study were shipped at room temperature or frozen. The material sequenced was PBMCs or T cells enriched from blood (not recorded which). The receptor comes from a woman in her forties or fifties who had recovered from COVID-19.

The CDR3 is CASSLDSTYEQYF. The sequenced DNA is TGTGCCAGCAGTTTGGACAGCACCTACGAGCAGTACTTC. The sequence links TRBV28 to TRBJ2-7, and possibly TRBD1, on 6 matching bases. The junction carries 8 bases between V and J, which are trimmed by 3 bases and 2 bases respectively. From cysteine to phenylalanine, the CDR3 is 13 amino acids long. The kept DNA is CDR3 alone, 39 bases in frame from the first base. The germline V gene yields MDHEN for CDR1 and SYDVKM for CDR2.